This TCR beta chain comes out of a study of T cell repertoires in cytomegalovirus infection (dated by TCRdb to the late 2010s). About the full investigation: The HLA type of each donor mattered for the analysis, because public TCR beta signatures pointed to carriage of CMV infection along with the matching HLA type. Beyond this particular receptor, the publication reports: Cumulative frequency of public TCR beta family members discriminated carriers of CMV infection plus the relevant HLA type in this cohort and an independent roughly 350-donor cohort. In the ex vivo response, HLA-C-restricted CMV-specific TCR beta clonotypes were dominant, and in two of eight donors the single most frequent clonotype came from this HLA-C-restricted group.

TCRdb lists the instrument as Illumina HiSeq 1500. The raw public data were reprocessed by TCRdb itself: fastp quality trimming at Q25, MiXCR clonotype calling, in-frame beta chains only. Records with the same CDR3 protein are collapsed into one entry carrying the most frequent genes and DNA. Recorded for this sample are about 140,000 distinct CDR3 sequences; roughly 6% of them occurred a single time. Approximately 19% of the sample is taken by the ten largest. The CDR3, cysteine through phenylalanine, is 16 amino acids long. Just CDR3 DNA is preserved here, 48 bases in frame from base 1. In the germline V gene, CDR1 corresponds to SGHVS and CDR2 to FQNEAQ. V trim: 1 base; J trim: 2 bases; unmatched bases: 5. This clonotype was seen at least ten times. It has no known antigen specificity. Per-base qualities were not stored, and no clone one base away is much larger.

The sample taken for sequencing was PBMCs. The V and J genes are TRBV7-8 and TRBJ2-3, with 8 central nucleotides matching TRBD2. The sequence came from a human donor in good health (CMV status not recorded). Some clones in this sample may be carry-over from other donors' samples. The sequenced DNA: TGTGCCAGCAGCTTAGTCGGGGGGGCCCACACAGATACGCAGTATTTT. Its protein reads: CASSLVGGAHTDTQYF.